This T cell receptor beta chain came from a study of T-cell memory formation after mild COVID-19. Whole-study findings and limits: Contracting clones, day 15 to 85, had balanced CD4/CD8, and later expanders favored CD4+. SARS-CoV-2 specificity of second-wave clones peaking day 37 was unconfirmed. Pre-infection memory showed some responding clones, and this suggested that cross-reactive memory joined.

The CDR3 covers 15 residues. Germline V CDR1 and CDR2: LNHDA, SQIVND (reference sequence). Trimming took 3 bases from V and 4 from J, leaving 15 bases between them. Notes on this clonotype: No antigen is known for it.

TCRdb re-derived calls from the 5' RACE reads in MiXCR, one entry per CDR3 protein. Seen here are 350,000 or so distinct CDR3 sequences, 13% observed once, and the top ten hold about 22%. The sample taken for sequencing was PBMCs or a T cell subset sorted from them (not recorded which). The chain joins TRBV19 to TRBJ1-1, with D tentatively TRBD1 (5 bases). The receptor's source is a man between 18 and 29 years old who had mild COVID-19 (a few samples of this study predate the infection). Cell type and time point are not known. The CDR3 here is CASSMDGALGTEAFF. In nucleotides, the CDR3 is TGTGCCAGTAGTATGGATGGGGCGCTGGGCACTGAAGCTTTCTTT.